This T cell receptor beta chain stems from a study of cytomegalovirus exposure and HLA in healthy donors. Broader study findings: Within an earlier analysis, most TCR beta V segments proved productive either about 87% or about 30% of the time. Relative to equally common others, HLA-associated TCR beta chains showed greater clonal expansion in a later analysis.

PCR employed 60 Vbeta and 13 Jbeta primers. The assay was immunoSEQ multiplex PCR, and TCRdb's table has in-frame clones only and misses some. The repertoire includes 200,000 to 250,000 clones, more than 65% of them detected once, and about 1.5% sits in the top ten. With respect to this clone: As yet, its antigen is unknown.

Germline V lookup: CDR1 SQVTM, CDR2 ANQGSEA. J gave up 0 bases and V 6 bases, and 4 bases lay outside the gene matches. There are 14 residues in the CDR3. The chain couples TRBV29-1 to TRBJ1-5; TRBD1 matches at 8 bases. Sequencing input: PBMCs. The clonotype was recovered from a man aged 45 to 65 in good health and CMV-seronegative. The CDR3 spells CSVRTGTSNQPQHF. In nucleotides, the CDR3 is TGCAGCGTAAGGACAGGGACTAGCAATCAGCCCCAGCATTTT. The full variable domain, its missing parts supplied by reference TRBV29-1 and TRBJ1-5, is SAVISQKPSRDICQRGTSLTIQCQVDSQVTMMFWYRQQPGQSLTLIATANQGSEATYESGFVIDKFPISRPNLTFSTLTVSNMSPEDSSIYLCSVRTGTSNQPQHFGDGTRLSIL.